The rows below give T cell receptor beta chains drawn from one sample of a study of cytomegalovirus exposure and HLA in healthy donors. Only in-frame clones appear in the TCRdb table, and some are missing; sequencing was by immunoSEQ multiplex PCR. In the table there are around 200,000 clones, 75% to 90% of which are singletons. Sequencing was carried out using PBMCs. These receptors originate from a woman aged 45-65 years in good health and CMV-seropositive. Both conserved end residues are part of each CDR3. Fields, in order: V gene, clone size, J gene, D gene, CDR3 protein, CDR3 DNA. The D gene is left open where the match is weak. The listing skips clone size in some rows; elsewhere it reads once, few, many or a size class.

TRBV7-3	.	TRBJ2-1	TRBD2	CASSMGTIYNEQFF	TGTGCCAGCAGCATGGGGACTATCTACAATGAGCAGTTCTTC
TRBV28	.	TRBJ1-2	.	CASSPEARGYTF	TGTGCCAGCAGCCCGGAGGCCCGCGGCTACACCTTC
TRBV6-1	.	TRBJ1-5	.	CASSEGYGPQHF	TGTGCCAGCAGTGAAGGGTACGGGCCCCAGCATTTT
TRBV5-1	.	TRBJ2-3	TRBD2	CASSSQRGAFTDTQYF	TGCGCCAGCAGCAGCCAGCGGGGGGCATTCACAGATACGCAGTATTTT
TRBV7-9	.	TRBJ2-7	TRBD1	CASSTGTGYGEQYF	TGTGCCAGCAGTACCGGGACAGGGTATGGCGAGCAGTACTTC
TRBV6-1	.	TRBJ1-5	.	CASKRTDSNQPQHF	TGTGCCAGCAAGAGGACAGATAGCAATCAGCCCCAGCATTTT
TRBV5-1	.	TRBJ1-2	.	CASSFIPDYGYTF	TGCGCCAGCAGCTTTATCCCGGACTATGGCTACACCTTC
TRBV6-1	once	TRBJ1-1	.	CASSRSQQGHSEAFF	TGTGCCAGCAGCCGATCCCAACAGGGCCACTCTGAAGCTTTCTTT
TRBV6-5	.	TRBJ2-7	TRBD1	CASSEQGYEQYF	TGTGCCAGCAGTGAACAGGGGTACGAGCAGTACTTC
TRBV6-1	.	TRBJ2-3	TRBD1	CASSVWTGVTDTQYF	TGTGCCAGCAGTGTTTGGACAGGGGTCACAGATACGCAGTATTTT
TRBV7-8	.	TRBJ1-1	TRBD1	CASSLRDRGFGQNTEAFF	TGTGCCAGCAGCCTCCGGGACAGGGGGTTTGGGCAGAACACTGAAGCTTTCTTT
TRBV7-8	.	TRBJ2-3	.	CASSLGQGYADTQYF	TGTGCCAGCAGCTTGGGGCAGGGATACGCAGATACGCAGTATTTT
TRBV5-6	.	TRBJ2-7	.	CASSLDYRSYEQYF	TGTGCCAGCAGCTTGGACTACAGGTCCTACGAGCAGTACTTC
TRBV10-3	.	TRBJ2-3	TRBD2	CAIGSGGYGSWDTQYF	TGTGCCATCGGGAGCGGGGGCTACGGGTCGTGGGATACGCAGTATTTT
TRBV10-3	.	TRBJ2-7	.	CAISESAGDSYEQYF	TGTGCCATCAGTGAGTCGGCGGGCGACTCCTACGAGCAGTACTTC
TRBV9	.	TRBJ2-1	.	CASSVGQYNEQFF	TGTGCCAGCAGCGTAGGACAGTACAATGAGCAGTTCTTC
TRBV20-1	.	TRBJ1-1	.	CSALLNTEAFF	TGCAGTGCCTTGTTGAACACTGAAGCTTTCTTT
TRBV28	.	TRBJ1-5	TRBD1	CASRLSRTGGNQPQHF	TGTGCCAGCAGACTCAGCCGGACAGGGGGCAATCAGCCCCAGCATTTT
TRBV19	.	TRBJ2-5	TRBD2	CASSIGLAGGLSQETQYF	TGTGCCAGTAGTATAGGCCTAGCGGGGGGCCTCAGCCAGGAGACCCAGTACTTC
TRBV5-1	.	TRBJ1-1	TRBD1	CASSPYRGLNTEAFF	TGCGCCAGTAGCCCGTACAGGGGACTGAACACTGAAGCTTTCTTT
TRBV5-5	.	TRBJ2-5	.	CASSPVPDGGTQYF	TGTGCCAGCAGCCCCGTCCCCGACGGGGGGACCCAGTACTTC
TRBV5-1	once	TRBJ1-1	.	CASSFSPQPTEAFF	TGCGCCAGCAGCTTTAGCCCTCAGCCCACTGAAGCTTTCTTT
TRBV6-1	.	TRBJ1-5	TRBD1	CASSESLGTGGSISNQPQHF	TGTGCCAGCAGTGAAAGCCTTGGGACAGGGGGCTCTATAAGCAATCAGCCCCAGCATTTT
TRBV7-9	few	TRBJ2-3	TRBD2	CASSPRTSGVSDTQYF	TGTGCCAGCAGCCCCCGGACTAGCGGGGTATCAGATACGCAGTATTTT
TRBV5-4	.	TRBJ2-7	TRBD2	CASSLSGGLDYEQYF	TGTGCCAGCAGCCTTAGCGGGGGGCTCGACTACGAGCAGTACTTC
TRBV5-1	once	TRBJ1-5	TRBD1	CASSLGDRLGDSNQPQHF	TGCGCCAGCAGCTTGGGGGACAGGTTGGGGGATAGCAATCAGCCCCAGCATTTT
TRBV2	.	TRBJ1-5	.	CASSLLTGRNQPQHF	TGTGCCAGCAGCCTTCTAACAGGGCGCAATCAGCCCCAGCATTTT
TRBV10-2	.	TRBJ1-5	TRBD1	CASSTTGGGQPQHF	TGCGCCAGCAGTACAACAGGGGGAGGTCAGCCCCAGCATTTT
TRBV5-4	.	TRBJ2-7	.	CASSLGYEQYF	TGTGCCAGCAGCTTGGGATACGAGCAGTACTTC
TRBV2	.	TRBJ2-7	TRBD2	CASIGREGLGSYEQYF	TGTGCCAGCATAGGGCGGGAGGGTTTGGGCTCCTACGAGCAGTACTTC
TRBV6-1	.	TRBJ2-3	.	CASSRDGRGGDTQYF	TGTGCCAGCAGTCGGGACGGCCGAGGGGGAGATACGCAGTATTTT
TRBV4-1	.	TRBJ2-6	TRBD1	CASSQSPGTGYSGANVLTF	TGCGCCAGCAGCCAAAGCCCCGGGACAGGCTACTCTGGGGCCAACGTCCTGACTTTC
TRBV4-3	.	TRBJ1-2	.	CASSRQPQGRDGYTF	TGCGCCAGCAGCCGACAACCCCAGGGAAGGGATGGCTACACCTTC
TRBV6-5	.	TRBJ2-5	TRBD2	CASSYSGAGGSEQYF	TGTGCCAGCAGTTACTCGGGAGCGGGGGGTTCAGAGCAGTACTTC
TRBV6-5	.	TRBJ2-3	.	CASSYGGDRTDTQYF	TGTGCCAGCAGTTACGGCGGGGACCGCACAGATACGCAGTATTTT
TRBV27	.	TRBJ2-7	TRBD1	CASRPHGGQAPLEQYF	TGTGCCAGCAGACCCCATGGGGGACAGGCCCCCCTCGAGCAGTACTTC
TRBV28	once	TRBJ1-2	.	CASSLVEEGFNYGYTF	TGTGCCAGCAGTTTGGTCGAGGAAGGCTTTAACTATGGCTACACCTTC